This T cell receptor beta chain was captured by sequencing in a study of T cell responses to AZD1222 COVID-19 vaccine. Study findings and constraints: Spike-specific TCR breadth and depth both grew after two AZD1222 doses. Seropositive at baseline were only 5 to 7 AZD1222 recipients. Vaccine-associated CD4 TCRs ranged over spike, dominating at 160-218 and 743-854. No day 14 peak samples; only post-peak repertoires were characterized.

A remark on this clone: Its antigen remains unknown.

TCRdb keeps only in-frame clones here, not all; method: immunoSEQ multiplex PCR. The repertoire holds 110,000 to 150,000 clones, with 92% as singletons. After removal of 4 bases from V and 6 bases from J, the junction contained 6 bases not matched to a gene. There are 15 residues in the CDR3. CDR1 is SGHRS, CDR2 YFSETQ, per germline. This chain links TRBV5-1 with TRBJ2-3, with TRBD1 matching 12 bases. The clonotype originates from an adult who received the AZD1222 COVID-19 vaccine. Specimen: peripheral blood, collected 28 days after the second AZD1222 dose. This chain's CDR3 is CASSRGQGAADTQYF. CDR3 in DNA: TGCGCCAGCAGCCGGGGACAGGGGGCGGCGGATACGCAGTATTTT.